The sequence of this T cell receptor beta chain was determined in a study of shared clonotypes between healthy human individuals (TCRdb year 2020). Describing the broader study: The cohort comprised a couple of women and a few men aged 18 to 49 years. For each donor, CD4 naive and CD4 memory were each run on three plates, CD8 naive on two plates, and CD8 memory on one plate. The study deeply sequenced blood TCR repertoires of five healthy adults to estimate repertoire size and the extent of clonotype sharing between individuals. To increase sequencing depth and limit assay-specific biases, different laboratories used diverse techniques to prepare libraries and sequence TCR repertoires. Between about 0.8 and 9 billion PBMCs per donor were obtained by leukapheresis.

Study-wide findings and limitations: Sampling was restricted to blood, and TCR repertoires in tissue are likely to differ from TCR repertoires in blood. Because the study included a small number of donors, the genetic and exposure-history diversity represented was limited. Larger estimated clonotype richness was generally found for naive subsets than for memory subsets. Incomplete sequencing was indicated by rarefaction of sorted-subset datasets, despite the large sequencing depth. Approximately 4.8% of naive CD4, approximately 3.7% of naive CD8, roughly 2.4% of memory CD4, and 0.4% of memory CD8 clonotypes were shared across several donors. Pairwise subsampling indicated that sequencing depth was expected to affect the degree of clonotype sharing among donors. Clonotypes shared by all four sorted-subset donors showed higher generation probabilities than non-shared clonotypes.

Using the deep immunoSEQ assay, TCR CDR3 regions were amplified from genomic DNA by multiplex PCR. Extracted genomic DNA from each cell subset was distributed evenly across all wells of several immunoSEQ 96-well plates, and each plate was treated as a replicate. Each replicate PCR for sorted subsets received about 220 ng genomic DNA, equal to roughly 30,000 T cell genomes. The purified libraries were quantified using a Qubit 3.0 fluorometer, sized with a Bioanalyzer 2100, and then quantified again using the KAPA Library Quantification kit. Every immunoSEQ 96-well plate was sequenced on a separate single-read 150-cycle Illumina NextSeq 550 flow cell. The original methods were these. Because the immunoSEQ output included only junctional sequences and no quality scores, the filtering could not be the same as the filtering used for full-length reads. Sequences were annotated with PyIR, a Python wrapper for IgBLAST v1.9, using IMGT germline references to assign V/J genes and CDR3. Any read was removed if the V/J assignment was weak (E-value above 1e-6), the CDR3 was missing, or the read contained stop codons, out-of-frame junctions, or ambiguous translated residues. V3J clonotypes were defined by identical inferred V gene, J gene, and CDR3 amino acid sequence. Percentage overlap between repertoires was computed as shared unique clonotypes divided by the size of the smaller repertoire. Richness of each repertoire was evaluated using RTK rarefaction, the Chao1 estimator, and Recon v2.1 estimates of unobserved clonotypes. Generation probabilities were computed with OLGA for all TCRbeta clonotypes obtained by the gDNA method from four donors. TCRdb limited this immuneACCESS table to in-frame rearrangements with V and J called. A share of clones is missing; checked studies link under half to unresolved V genes, and the rest is unexplained. V and J calls and clone size are copied from that table; D and trimming were computed from the DNA. This sample has 650,000 to 800,000 clones in its table, and over 55% of those were observed once. The ten largest clones represent under 2% of the sample.

V loses 0 bases of germline sequence and J loses 6 bases, and the interval between the two ends is 15 bases. CDR3 length: 16 amino acids, cysteine to phenylalanine. Only the CDR3 region is kept as DNA, spanning 48 bases read in frame from base 1. CDR1 is given as MNHEY and CDR2 as SMNVEV, both from the germline V gene (reference sequence). Donors were healthy HIV-negative adults with no recently reported acute infections or vaccinations. All donors were Caucasian adults living in Nashville, Tennessee, USA. CD4+ T cells were enriched by magnetic negative selection, after which naive cells were positively selected on CD45RA and the negative fraction was taken as the memory subset. After blood collection by leukapheresis, PBMCs were isolated using Ficoll-Histopaque density gradient centrifugation and then cryopreserved in the vapor phase of liquid nitrogen. Purity and quantity of every magnetically sorted T cell population were checked by analytical flow cytometry. Each sorted fraction had its genomic DNA isolated and then quantified by UV absorbance on a Nanodrop 2000c.

This clone has only a few counts. Its antigen is not yet known. It has no much larger one-base neighbor in the sample; base qualities were not kept. The clonotype was recovered from a woman in her 30s in good health. This chain joins TRBV27 to TRBJ1-5; tentative D gene TRBD1, with 6 bases matching. The sample consisted of memory CD4+ T cells sorted from blood. Taken with the paper, the label for cell subset or site translates to: CD45RA-negative fraction. The CDR3 protein is CASSLSGGVMSQPQHF. The DNA is TGTGCCAGCAGTTTATCTGGGGGCGTAATGAGTCAGCCCCAGCATTTT.